This TCR beta chain stems from a study of identical twins. Unique molecular identifiers were present on cDNA, and template switching added a universal primer site. TCRdb redid the calling of the 5' RACE reads with MiXCR, one entry per CDR3 protein. The table records fewer than 550,000 distinct CDR3 sequences, 14% of them present only once. This CDR3 has 17 residues. J lost 0 bases, V lost 4 bases, and 7 bases had no gene match. Germline V gives CDR1 SEHNR, CDR2 FQNEAQ (reference sequence). These data are also associated with another study on yellow fever vaccine responses in identical twins. From that report: A vaccine T cell response that seemed partly convergent and partly personalized was reported in twins.

The specimen sequenced was CD4+ T cells sorted from blood. The V gene is TRBV7-9, the J gene TRBJ2-1; TRBD2 agrees at 9 bases. The receptor was derived from a woman aged 18-29 years in good health. This CDR3 reads CASSSRLAVSSYNEQFF. The CDR3 nucleotides are TGTGCCAGCAGCTCCCGACTAGCGGTGAGCTCCTACAATGAGCAGTTCTTC.